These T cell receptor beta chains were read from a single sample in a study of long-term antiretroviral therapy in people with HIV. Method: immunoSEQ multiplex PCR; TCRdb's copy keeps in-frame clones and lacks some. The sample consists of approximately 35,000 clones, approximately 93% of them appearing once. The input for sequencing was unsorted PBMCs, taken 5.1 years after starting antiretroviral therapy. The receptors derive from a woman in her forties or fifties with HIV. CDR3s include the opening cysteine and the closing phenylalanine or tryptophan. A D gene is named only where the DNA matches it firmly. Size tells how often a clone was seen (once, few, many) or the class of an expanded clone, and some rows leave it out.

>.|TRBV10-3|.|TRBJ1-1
CAISESIGVGTNTEAFF
TGTGCCATCAGTGAGTCGATAGGGGTAGGGACAAACACTGAAGCTTTCTTT
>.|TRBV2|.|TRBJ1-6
CASSLSLIDSPLHF
TGTGCCAGCAGCTTGTCCCTAATTGATTCACCCCTCCACTTT
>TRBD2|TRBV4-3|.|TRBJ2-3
CASSQGTSGDTQYF
TGCGCCAGCAGCCAAGGGACTAGCGGGGATACGCAGTATTTT
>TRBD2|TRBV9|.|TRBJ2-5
CASSVGIAGGQETQYF
TGTGCCAGCAGCGTAGGGATAGCGGGGGGCCAAGAGACCCAGTACTTC
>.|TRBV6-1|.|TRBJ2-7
CASSAFTSEQYF
TGTGCCAGCAGTGCCTTTACGTCCGAGCAGTACTTC
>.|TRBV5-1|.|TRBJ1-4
CASRRGGSGANEKLFF
TGCGCCAGCAGGCGGGGGGGATCTGGGGCTAATGAAAAACTGTTTTTT
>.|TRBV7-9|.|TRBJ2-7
CASSWDPDIGEQYF
TGTGCCAGCAGCTGGGATCCCGACATCGGCGAGCAGTACTTC
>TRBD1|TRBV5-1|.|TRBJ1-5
CASSPDRENQPQHF
TGCGCCAGCAGCCCGGACAGGGAAAATCAGCCCCAGCATTTT
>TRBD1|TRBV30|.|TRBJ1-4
CAWSADRVRELFF
TGTGCCTGGAGTGCCGACAGGGTTCGGGAACTGTTTTTT
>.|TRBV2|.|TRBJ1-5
CASRIEGVQPQHF
TGTGCCAGCAGAATTGAAGGGGTTCAGCCCCAGCATTTT
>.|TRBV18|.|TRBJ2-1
CASSPQGSSYNEQFF
TGTGCCAGCTCACCACAAGGGAGCTCCTACAATGAGCAGTTCTTC
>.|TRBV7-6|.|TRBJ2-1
CASSQHNEQFF
TGTGCCAGCAGCCAACATAATGAGCAGTTCTTC
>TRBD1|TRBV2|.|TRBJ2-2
CASSVTGTANTGELFF
TGTGCCAGCAGTGTCACCGGGACAGCCAACACCGGGGAGCTGTTTTTT
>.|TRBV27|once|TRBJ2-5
CASSYRAAQETQYF
TGTGCCAGCAGTTACAGGGCTGCCCAAGAGACCCAGTACTTC
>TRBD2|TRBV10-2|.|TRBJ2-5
CASSHGLDQETQYF
TGCGCCAGCAGCCATGGACTAGATCAAGAGACCCAGTACTTC
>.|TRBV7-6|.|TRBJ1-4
CASSDTGVGEKLFF
TGTGCCAGCAGCGATACAGGCGTGGGGGAAAAACTGTTTTTT
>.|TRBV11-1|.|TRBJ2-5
CASSLIGGEETQYF
TGTGCCAGCAGCTTAATTGGGGGAGAAGAGACCCAGTACTTC
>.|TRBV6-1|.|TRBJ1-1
CASSALRDTEAFF
TGTGCCAGCAGTGCCTTGAGGGACACTGAAGCTTTCTTT
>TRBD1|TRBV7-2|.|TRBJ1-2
CASSLDQTGARGYTF
TGTGCCAGCAGCTTGGACCAAACAGGGGCTCGGGGCTACACCTTC
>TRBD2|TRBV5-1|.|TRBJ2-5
CASSLAVSGGVEETQYF
TGCGCCAGCAGCTTGGCCGTTAGCGGGGGGGTAGAAGAGACCCAGTACTTC
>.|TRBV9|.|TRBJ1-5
CASSVATETRRSQPQHF
TGTGCCAGCAGCGTAGCTACGGAGACTCGAAGGAGTCAGCCCCAGCATTTT
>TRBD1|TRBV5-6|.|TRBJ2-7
CASSNTRQGGEQYF
TGTGCCAGCAGCAACACACGACAGGGGGGAGAGCAGTACTTC
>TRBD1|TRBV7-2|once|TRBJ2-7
CASSLGSGGSRAEQYF
TGTGCCAGCAGCTTAGGTTCAGGGGGCAGTCGGGCCGAGCAGTACTTC
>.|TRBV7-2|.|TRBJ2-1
CASSFSGTPSYNEQFF
TGTGCCAGCAGCTTTTCCGGGACGCCCTCCTACAATGAGCAGTTCTTC
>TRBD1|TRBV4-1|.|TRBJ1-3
CASSQGGQGLSGNTIYF
TGCGCCAGCAGCCAAGGGGGACAGGGCCTCTCTGGAAACACCATATATTTT
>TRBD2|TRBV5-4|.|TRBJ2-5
CASSLAAGGQETQYF
TGTGCCAGCAGCTTGGCGGCGGGGGGGCAAGAGACCCAGTACTTC
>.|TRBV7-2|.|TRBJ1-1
CASSRDRGANTEAFF
TGTGCCAGCAGCAGGGACCGCGGAGCTAACACTGAAGCTTTCTTT
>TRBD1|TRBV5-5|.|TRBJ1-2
CASSLEQGVGGYTF
TGTGCCAGCAGCTTGGAGCAGGGGGTGGGTGGCTACACCTTC
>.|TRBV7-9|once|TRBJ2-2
CASSFSSGRGRDTGELFF
TGTGCCAGCAGCTTTTCGTCGGGCAGGGGTCGCGACACCGGGGAGCTGTTTTTT
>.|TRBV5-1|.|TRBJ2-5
CASSTTDSLAETQYF
TGCGCCAGCAGCACCACAGACTCCCTAGCGGAGACCCAGTACTTC
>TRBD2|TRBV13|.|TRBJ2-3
CASSEAGAGSLSTDTQYF
TGTGCCAGCAGCGAAGCGGGGGCAGGCAGCCTAAGCACAGATACGCAGTATTTT
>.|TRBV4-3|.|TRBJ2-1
CASSPRITPYNEQFF
TGCGCCAGCAGCCCCAGGATAACTCCCTACAATGAGCAGTTCTTC
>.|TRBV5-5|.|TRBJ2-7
CASSDPDLISHEQYF
TGTGCCAGCAGCGATCCGGACCTTATTTCGCACGAGCAGTACTTC
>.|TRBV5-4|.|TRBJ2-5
CASSLSETQYF
TGTGCCAGCAGCTTGTCAGAGACCCAGTACTTC
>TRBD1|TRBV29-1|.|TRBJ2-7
CSVERYRGEQYF
TGCAGCGTTGAAAGGTACAGGGGCGAGCAGTACTTC
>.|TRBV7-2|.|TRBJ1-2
CASSLERTYGYTF
TGTGCCAGCAGCTTAGAACGGACCTATGGCTACACCTTC
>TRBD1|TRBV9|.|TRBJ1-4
CASSQGANEKLFF
TGTGCCAGCAGCCAGGGGGCGAATGAAAAACTGTTTTTT
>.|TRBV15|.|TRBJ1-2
CATSRDLGQEDGYTF
TGTGCCACCAGCAGAGATCTGGGACAAGAGGATGGCTACACCTTC
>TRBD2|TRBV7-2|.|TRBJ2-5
CASSVGGSGGQETQYF
TGTGCCAGCAGCGTCGGGGGTAGCGGGGGGCAAGAGACCCAGTACTTC
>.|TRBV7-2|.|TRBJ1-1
CASSFRLAVEAFF
TGTGCCAGCAGCTTTAGACTCGCCGTTGAAGCTTTCTTT
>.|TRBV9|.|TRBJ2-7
CASSGSPSYEQYF
TGTGCCAGCAGCGGTAGCCCCTCCTACGAGCAGTACTTC
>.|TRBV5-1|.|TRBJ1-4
CASRSGQINEKLFF
TGCGCCAGCAGATCCGGACAGATTAATGAAAAACTGTTTTTT
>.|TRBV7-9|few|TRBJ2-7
CASSSRDGGAYEQYF
TGTGCCAGCAGCTCCCGCGACGGCGGAGCCTACGAGCAGTACTTC
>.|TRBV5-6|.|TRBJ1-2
CASSLMTAAYYGYTF
TGTGCCAGCAGCTTGATGACAGCAGCCTACTATGGCTACACCTTC
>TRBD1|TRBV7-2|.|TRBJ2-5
CASSLRPIGGLETQYF
TGTGCCAGCAGCTTGCGCCCTATAGGGGGCTTGGAGACCCAGTACTTC
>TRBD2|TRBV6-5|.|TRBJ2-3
CASSRSGGLRNTQYF
TGTGCCAGCAGTCGTAGCGGGGGACTCAGGAATACGCAGTATTTT
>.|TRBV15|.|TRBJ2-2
CATSRVGTPTGELFF
TGTGCCACCAGCAGAGTAGGGACGCCCACCGGGGAGCTGTTTTTT
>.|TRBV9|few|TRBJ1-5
CASSDGAGNQPQHF
TGTGCCAGCAGCGATGGCGCAGGCAATCAGCCCCAGCATTTT
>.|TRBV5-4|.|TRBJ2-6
CASKQDTSGANVLTF
TGTGCCAGCAAACAAGACACGTCTGGGGCCAACGTCCTGACTTTC
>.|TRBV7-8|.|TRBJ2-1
CASSSIWPYEQFF
TGTGCCAGCAGCTCCATATGGCCTTATGAGCAGTTCTTC